What follows are 22 T cell receptor beta chains derived from one specimen sequenced in a study of T-cell memory formation after mild COVID-19. TCRdb reanalysed the 5' RACE reads using MiXCR and keeps one entry per CDR3 protein. The sample shows about 190,000 distinct CDR3 sequences, around 21% of them seen only once. The sample taken for sequencing was PBMCs or a T cell subset sorted from them (not recorded which). The source is an adult woman who had mild COVID-19 (a few samples of this study predate the infection). Cell type and time point are not known.

This clonotype appeared a few times. The chain combines TRBV5-1 with TRBJ2-6; D perhaps matches TRBD2 (6 bases). This CDR3 is 18 amino acids long. Between the trimmed V and J ends, which lost 0 bases and 2 bases, there was a span of 15 bases. CDR1 is SGHRS, CDR2 YFSETQ, per germline. The CDR3 DNA reads TGCGCCAGCAGCTTGGAAGAGTGGGGGGTGGCTGGGGCCAACGTCCTGACTTTC. Its protein product is CASSLEEWGVAGANVLTF.

The V gene is TRBV25-1, the J gene TRBJ2-7; 8 bases are shared with TRBD2. CDR1 is MGHDK, CDR2 SYGVNS, per germline. This CDR3 contains 16 residues. Losses at the gene ends were 4 bases for V and 0 bases for J; bases not matched to a gene: 8. The chain's CDR3 is CASSGIPGLVSYEQYF. The CDR3 DNA reads TGTGCCAGCAGTGGTATACCGGGACTAGTCTCCTACGAGCAGTACTTC.

The chain couples TRBV4-3 to TRBJ2-1, with no clear D. CDR3 length: 16 amino acids. The V end was cut by 4 bases, the J end by 2 bases, with 15 bases between. Germline-derived CDR1 and CDR2 are LGHNA and YSLEER. The CDR3 nucleotides are TGCGCCAGCAGCCCCCTGGGCGCGGTGACCTACAATGAGCAGTTCTTC. Its translation: CASSPLGAVTYNEQFF.

In this sample, this clonotype turned up a few times. A read error may account for a junction end that differs from germline. The chain uses TRBV6-5 and TRBJ2-2; 10 bases match TRBD1. Germline V gene lookup returns CDR1 MNHEY and CDR2 SVGAGI. The CDR3 has 14 residues. DNA for the CDR3: TGTGCCACCAGTGGGACAGGGGTTGCCGGGGAGCTGTTTTTT. It encodes CATSGTGVAGELFF.

In this sample, this clonotype turned up once. This may be a read error: a much more frequent sequence differs by one nucleotide. V usage is TRBV7-7 and J usage is TRBJ2-1, with 9 bases aligning to TRBD2. The CDR3 consists of 15 residues. Germline V CDR1 and CDR2: SSHAT, FNYEAQ (reference sequence). For the CDR3, the DNA is TGTGCTAGCAGCTTAGAGACTAGCGGCTACAATGAGAAGTTCTTC. Translating gives CASSLETSGYNEKFF.

The V call is TRBV19, the J call TRBJ2-3; D not resolved. Looked up from germline, CDR1 is LNHDA and CDR2 is SQIVND (reference sequence). Trimming stripped 3 bases from V and 2 bases from J, with 15 bases between. This CDR3 is built from 16 residues. CDR3 residues: CASSIIAGRITDTQYF. CDR3 nucleotide sequence: TGTGCCAGTAGTATCATCGCAGGCCGAATCACAGATACGCAGTATTTT. Full variable domain (remainder filled in from reference TRBV19 and TRBJ2-3): DGGITQSPKYLFRKEGQNVTLSCEQNLNHDAMYWYRQDPGQGLRLIYYSQIVNDFQKGDIAEGYSVSREKKESFPLTVTSAQKNPTAFYLCASSIIAGRITDTQYFGPGTRLTVL.

This sequence joins TRBV4-2 and TRBJ2-7; a weak D match, TRBD2 (5 bases). The germline V and J ends were trimmed by 0 bases and 0 bases, with 9 bases remaining between them. CDR1 LGHNA and CDR2 YNFKEQ come from the germline V gene. The CDR3 loop spans 15 amino acids. In DNA, the CDR3 is TGTGCCAGCAGCCAAGATGCGGGCCTCTCCTACGAGCAGTACTTC. Translation gives CASSQDAGLSYEQYF.

Only a few counts were recorded for this clonotype. V gene TRBV5-1 combines with J gene TRBJ2-5, with 11 bases aligning to TRBD2. Unmatched junction bases numbered 10, after V lost 0 bases and J lost 3 bases. Per the germline V gene, CDR1 is SGHRS and CDR2 is YFSETQ. The length of the CDR3 is 18 residues. This CDR3 is CASSLAIGLAGLEETQYF. CDR3 in DNA: TGCGCCAGCAGCTTGGCCATAGGACTAGCGGGCCTGGAAGAGACCCAGTACTTC.

This clonotype was detected only once. This sequence joins TRBV7-9 and TRBJ2-7; tentatively, D is TRBD2 (6 bases). The germline V gene encodes CDR1 SEHNR and CDR2 FQNEAQ (reference sequence). The CDR3 is 15 residues long. V lost 5 bases and J 2 bases, leaving 16 bases between the germline ends. The CDR3 nucleotides read TGTGCCAGCAGCGTGAACGGGAGATTTACCTACGAGCAGTACTTC. Amino acid sequence: CASSVNGRFTYEQYF.

The chain is built from TRBV3-1 and TRBJ2-7; tentative D call: TRBD2 (5 bases). With 1 base removed from V and 5 bases from J, the gap between germline ends came to 12 bases. This CDR3 comprises 14 residues. Germline V gene lookup returns CDR1 LGHDT and CDR2 YNNKEL (reference sequence). CDR3 loop: CASSQGVSGNEQYF. CDR3 bases: TGTGCCAGCAGCCAAGGTGTGTCGGGAAACGAGCAGTACTTC.

The chain recombines TRBV4-1 with TRBJ1-1; possible D gene TRBD1, 6 bases. The V end was cut by 3 bases, the J end by 10 bases, with 15 bases between. CDR1 is MGHRA, CDR2 YSYEKL, per germline. This CDR3 is 13 amino acids long. CDR3 region: CASSHLGGAGAFF. The CDR3 coding sequence is TGCGCCAGCAGCCACCTGGGGGGGGCGGGAGCTTTCTTT.

The chain combines TRBV30 with TRBJ2-2; D remains ambiguous. V was cut by 0 bases and J by 8 bases, with 7 bases left in between. The CDR3 has 12 residues. In germline, CDR1 is GTSNPN, CDR2 SVGIG (reference sequence). CDR3 sequence reads: CAWSVSGGELFF. DNA of the CDR3: TGTGCCTGGAGTGTTTCTGGGGGGGAGCTGTTTTTT.

V usage is TRBV11-2 and J usage is TRBJ2-7; D unresolved. Trimming stripped 1 base from V and 2 bases from J, with 6 bases between. CDR3 length: 13 residues. From germline, CDR1 is SGHAT and CDR2 FQNNGV. The DNA for the CDR3 is TGTGCCAGCAGCTTAGCGTGGGCCTACGAGCAGTACTTC. Its translation: CASSLAWAYEQYF.

The J gene is TRBJ2-2, the V gene TRBV7-2, with D tentatively TRBD1 or TRBD2 (5 bases each). There are 17 residues in the CDR3. The germline gives CDR1 SGHTA, CDR2 FQGNSA. Trimming stripped 5 bases from V and 4 bases from J, with 20 bases between. The CDR3 DNA sequence: TGTGCCAGCAGCCCGGAGCCCCAGGGAGTAGTCACCGGGGAGCTGTTTTTT. Amino acids: CASSPEPQGVVTGELFF.

This clonotype was detected a few times. The V and J genes are TRBV7-9 and TRBJ2-1; no clear D. Looked up from germline, CDR1 is SEHNR and CDR2 is FQNEAQ (reference sequence). The CDR3 contains 14 residues. Deletions cut 3 bases from V and 12 bases from J, with 18 bases between. The CDR3 loop is CASSLVETGPMQFF. CDR3 in DNA: TGTGCCAGCAGCTTGGTAGAAACCGGGCCTATGCAGTTCTTC.

V and J are TRBV7-2 and TRBJ1-1; D not resolved. This CDR3 is built from 14 residues. Trimming pared 5 bases from V and 8 bases from J, leaving 18 bases between. Germline-derived CDR1 and CDR2 are SGHTA and FQGNSA. The CDR3 loop reads CASSPITVVSEAFF. DNA of the CDR3: TGTGCCAGCAGCCCGATAACCGTAGTTTCCGAAGCTTTCTTT.

The V gene is TRBV30, the J gene TRBJ2-6; D not resolved. This CDR3 has 14 residues. CDR1 and CDR2 from the germline V gene are GTSNPN and SVGIG (reference sequence). Trimming pared 2 bases from V and 0 bases from J, leaving 5 bases between. Here the CDR3 DNA reads TGTGCCTGGAGTAAAGGCTCTGGGGCCAACGTCCTGACTTTC. Translation gives CAWSKGSGANVLTF.

This clonotype was counted many times. This chain links TRBV12-3 or TRBV12-4 with TRBJ2-1; D ambiguous. Trimming took off 2 bases at V and 5 bases at J, with 4 bases between the two ends. The CDR3 spans 12 residues. CDR3 protein: CASSLWDNEQFF. The CDR3 nucleotides read TGTGCCAGCAGTTTATGGGACAATGAGCAGTTCTTC.

The chain recombines TRBV6-5 with TRBJ2-6, with D possibly TRBD2 on 6 matching bases. Trimming pared 6 bases from V and 1 base from J, leaving 13 bases between. The CDR3 has 16 amino acids. Germline V gives CDR1 MNHEY, CDR2 SVGAGI. CDR3 bases: TGTGCCAGCAGCCCCGGCGGAGGGTCTGGGGCCAACGTCCTGACTTTC. This codes for CASSPGGGSGANVLTF.

The rearrangement uses TRBV4-3 and TRBJ2-7; 9 bases are a match to TRBD2. Germline CDR1 is LGHNA and CDR2 is YSLEER. The CDR3 is made up of 16 amino acids. Trimming at V came to 4 bases and at J to 2 bases, leaving 9 bases not matched to a gene. This CDR3 is CASSPATSGTPYEQYF. In DNA, the CDR3 is TGCGCCAGCAGCCCAGCGACTAGCGGTACTCCCTACGAGCAGTACTTC.

The V call is TRBV12-3 or TRBV12-4, the J call TRBJ1-1; no definite D call. This CDR3 region has 12 residues. V shed 9 bases and J shed 8 bases, with 16 bases lying between them. The CDR3 DNA reads as TGTGCCAGAAGTCCGCCGACCGAAGAAGCTTTCTTT. It codes for CARSPPTEEAFF.

The sample holds a few counts of this clonotype. This rearrangement joins TRBV15 to TRBJ2-5, with D hard to call. The CDR3 contains 14 residues. The germline V and J ends were trimmed by 4 bases and 5 bases, with 14 bases remaining between them. CDR1 is LNHNV, CDR2 YYDKDF, per germline (reference sequence). CDR3 DNA: TGTGCCACCAGCAAAAGCACATCCGGGGAGACCCAGTACTTC. It is translated as CATSKSTSGETQYF.